This T cell receptor (beta chain) was retrieved from a study of regulatory T cells in long-lasting Graves disease (dated by TCRdb to the early 2020s). Regarding the research as a whole: Antithyroid drugs had been taken for less than 3 months by newly diagnosed Graves' disease patients. Peripheral blood TCR sequencing and RNA sequencing compared persistent Graves' disease patients with newly diagnosed Graves' disease patients. The study was conducted in China and was registered as a clinical trial. A total of about 35 samples underwent TCR sequencing: around 13 from persistent and about 20 from newly diagnosed Graves' disease patients.

Trimming removed 3 bases from V and 6 bases from J; the gene matches leave 7 bases unexplained. The CDR3 holds 14 amino acids from the cysteine to the phenylalanine. CDR3 DNA is the only sequence kept; it has 42 bases, read in frame from the first base. As encoded in the germline V gene, CDR1 is SGHAT while CDR2 is FQNNGV. Libraries were constructed by multiplex PCR. For sequencing, an Illumina HiSeq 4000 was employed. TCR beta libraries were built with iRepertoire HTBI primers and Arm-PCR amplification of CDR3 regions. Before sequencing, the PCR products underwent gel purification. In the authors' own workflow: Gene usage analysis of CDR3 amino acid clonotypes used the 50 to 70 TRBV and more than 13 TRBJ segments found across samples. COPE and FqMerger were used to merge filtered high-quality paired reads into contigs. Contigs were aligned with BLAST to IMGT TRBV, TRBD and TRBJ reference genes, and CDR3 was defined per IMGT. Clonotypes above 0.1% frequency were classified as highly expanded clones. Shannon entropy served as the measure of repertoire diversity, while the Gini coefficient captured V-J evenness. Public clonotypes were defined as clonotypes shared by more than one individual. The public reads were reprocessed in TCRdb via fastp at Q25 and MiXCR, keeping in-frame beta chains. Every distinct CDR3 protein forms one entry, paired with its most common genes and DNA. For this entry, the V and J calls and clone size follow TCRdb and not the study's own pipeline. For this sample there are approximately 400,000 distinct CDR3 sequences; about 11% appear just once. Together, the top ten hold 15% to 20% of the sample.

The paper as a whole reports these results and caveats: Only the TCR beta chain was sequenced and analyzed. Persistent Graves' disease patients showed lower TCR Shannon entropy and fewer highly expanded clones than newly diagnosed patients, suggesting clonal expansion. Peripheral blood alone was examined, since thyroid tissue, which constituted the primary lesion, could not be accessed. The small sample size was acknowledged by the authors as a limitation that may reduce accuracy. Persistent disease showed preferential use of TRBV28, TRBJ1-2 and TRBJ2-5, whereas newly diagnosed disease favored TRBV20-1 and TRBJ2-1. A larger number of public clonotypes was shared among persistent patients (around 3,000) than among newly diagnosed patients (around 870).

This clonotype occurred many times. The specificity of this receptor is unknown. No much larger clonotype is one base removed from it; base qualities were not supplied. Taken with the paper, the label for time point translates to: newly diagnosed GD, antithyroid drugs for less than 3 months. For both TCR sequencing and RNA sequencing, RNA was extracted from PBMCs using TRIzol. Graves' disease was diagnosed according to American Thyroid Association guidelines. Patients for the study were recruited at an endocrinology department in Xi'an, China. Each patient gave roughly 10 milliliters of peripheral blood, collected in an EDTA anticoagulant tube. Ficoll Paque Plus density gradient separation was used to isolate PBMCs, and no additional T cell sorting was done. An Agilent 2100 Bioanalyzer and agarose gel were used to check RNA quality, while a NanoDrop 2000 measured RNA concentration. This same sample was also taken into another study, of T cells in Graves' hyperthyroidism and ophthalmopathy. The other study reports the following: Stable Graves' hyperthyroidism was defined as no progression to ophthalmopathy during 18 months of follow-up. The hyperthyroidism patients were between 18 and 65 years old and newly diagnosed, with a disease duration of less than 2 months. Any patient with an uncontrolled infection, another autoimmune disease, pregnancy or lactation was excluded. Diagnoses were established on the basis of clinical symptoms, serum thyroxine and TRAb, thyroid ultrasound, and orbital computed tomography. The TCR CDR3 was subjected to a first round of RT-PCR using the HTBI primer set and the Qiagen OneStep RT-PCR kit. Most expanded thyroid clonotypes (frequency above 0.001) were also detected in blood, a finding suggesting that blood repertoires may reflect thyroid immune responses. In cross-validation, a model built on a 13 V-J signature told ophthalmopathy apart from stable hyperthyroidism with 85% to 90% sensitivity and about 81% specificity, and in testing the same model reached 80%/75%. During validation, the model predicted progression to ophthalmopathy a median of roughly six months ahead of onset, with just under 71% sensitivity and 72% to 80% specificity. TCR V-J signatures able to tell the groups apart were searched for in a discovery cohort of approximately 95 patients, of whom over 40 had Graves' ophthalmopathy and around 56 had stable Graves' hyperthyroidism. Prospective prediction of ophthalmopathy was tested in an independent validation cohort of 18 to 20 hyperthyroidism patients and 15 to 17 patients who later progressed to ophthalmopathy. For training and testing, the 80 to 100 patients in the discovery cohort were randomly divided in a 7:3 ratio. Thyroid tissue and blood T-cell repertoires from about six Graves' hyperthyroidism patients were also compared in the study. Once sampling was done, hyperthyroidism patients were given methimazole at a starting dose of 30 mg daily, whereas ophthalmopathy patients were given high-dose intravenous methylprednisolone. Libraries were constructed in a second round of multiplex PCR, after which size selection and purification were performed. The libraries were sequenced on an Illumina HiSeq2000 using paired-end 100 bp reads. SOAPnuke was used to process the raw data, throwing out any read that contained adapters or uncalled bases, had a mean Phred below 15, or lacked an exact constant-primer or identifier match. High-quality paired reads were merged using COPE v1.2.5, and each unique nucleotide sequence was defined as a clonotype. MiTCR v1.1 was used to align clonotypes to the IMGT TRBV, TRBD and TRBJ reference segments. The analysis was restricted to V-J combinations with a frequency above 0.0001, which together covered over 99% of the repertoires. A TCS score was defined as the ratio between F50 (clonal expansion) and ExV (chaos), using BLOSUM62-based TCRdist between CDR3 peptides within each V-J. Welch's t-statistics and random forest reduced just over 500 V-J features to roughly 13, which were used in a naive Bayes classifier (R e1071). Sample size was not statistically predetermined, and investigators were not blinded to group allocation. The paper describes TCR Vbeta CDR3 sequencing of 135 peripheral blood samples, made up of fewer than 50 ophthalmopathy patients, roughly 75 hyperthyroidism patients and 17 progressor patients.

Sequenced here: peripheral blood mononuclear cells (PBMCs), sampled at new diagnosis, from a patient treated with antithyroid drugs. The chain employs TRBV11-2 and TRBJ1-1, with 7 bases aligning to TRBD1. The TCR originated in a woman under 30 with Graves disease. Donor details come from another sample of the same person, matched by shared clones. The DNA sequence reads TGTGCCAGCAGCTTCCAGGGGGTTCTTCCTGAAGCTTTCTTT. Its protein is CASSFQGVLPEAFF.